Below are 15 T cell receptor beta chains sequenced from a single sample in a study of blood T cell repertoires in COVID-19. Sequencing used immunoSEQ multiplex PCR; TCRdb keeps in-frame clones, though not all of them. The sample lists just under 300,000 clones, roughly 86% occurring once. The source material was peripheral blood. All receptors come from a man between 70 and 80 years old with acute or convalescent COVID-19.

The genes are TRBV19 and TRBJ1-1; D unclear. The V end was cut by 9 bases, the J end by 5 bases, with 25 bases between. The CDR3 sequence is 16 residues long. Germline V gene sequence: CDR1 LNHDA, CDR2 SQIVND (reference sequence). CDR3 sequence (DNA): TGTGCCAGCACTCGATCGGGGAGAGGGCGGAATACTGAAGCTTTCTTT. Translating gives CASTRSGRGRNTEAFF.

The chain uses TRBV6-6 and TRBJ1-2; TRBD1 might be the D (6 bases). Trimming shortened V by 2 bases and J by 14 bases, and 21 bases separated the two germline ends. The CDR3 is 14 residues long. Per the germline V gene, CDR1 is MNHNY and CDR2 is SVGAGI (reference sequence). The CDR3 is CASSYLTGLRAKTF. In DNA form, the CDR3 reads TGTGCCAGCAGTTACCTAACAGGGTTACGAGCTAAGACCTTC.

The DNA of the CDR3 is TGTGCCAGCAGTCCCTTTGTGGTAGCGGGAGGCCCCTACGGTCAAGAGACCCAGTACTTC. Protein sequence: CASSPFVVAGGPYGQETQYF. This chain links TRBV27 with TRBJ2-5, with 10 bases fitting TRBD2. Germline V gives CDR1 MNHEY, CDR2 SMNVEV (reference sequence). The ends lost 5 bases at V and 2 bases at J; junction bases unmatched: 20. The CDR3 runs 20 residues.

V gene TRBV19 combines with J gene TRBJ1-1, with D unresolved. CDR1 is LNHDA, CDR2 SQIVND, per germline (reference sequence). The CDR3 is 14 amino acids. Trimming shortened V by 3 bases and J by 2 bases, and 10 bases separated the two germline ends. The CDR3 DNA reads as TGTGCCAGTAGTATCATGGCGGAAAACACTGAAGCTTTCTTT. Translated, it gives CASSIMAENTEAFF.

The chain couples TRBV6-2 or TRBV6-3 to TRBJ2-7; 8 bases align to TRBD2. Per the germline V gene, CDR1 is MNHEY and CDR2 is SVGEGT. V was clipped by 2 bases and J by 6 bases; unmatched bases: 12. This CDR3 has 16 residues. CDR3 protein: CASSYEPAGVVGEQYF. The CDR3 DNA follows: TGTGCCAGCAGTTACGAGCCAGCGGGAGTGGTAGGCGAGCAGTACTTC.

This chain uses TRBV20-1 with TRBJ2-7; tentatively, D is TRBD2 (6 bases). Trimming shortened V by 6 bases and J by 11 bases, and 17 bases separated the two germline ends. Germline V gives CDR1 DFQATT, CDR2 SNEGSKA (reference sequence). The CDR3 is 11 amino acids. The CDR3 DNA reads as TGCAGTGCCCCAACCGGAGGGATGAAGTACTTC. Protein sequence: CSAPTGGMKYF.

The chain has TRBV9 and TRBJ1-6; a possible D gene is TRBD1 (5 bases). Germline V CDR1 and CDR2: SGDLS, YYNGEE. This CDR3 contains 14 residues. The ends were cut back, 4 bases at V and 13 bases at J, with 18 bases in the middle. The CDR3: CASSPGGGSAPLHF. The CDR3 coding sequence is TGTGCCAGCAGCCCCGGGGGAGGGTCGGCTCCCCTCCACTTT.

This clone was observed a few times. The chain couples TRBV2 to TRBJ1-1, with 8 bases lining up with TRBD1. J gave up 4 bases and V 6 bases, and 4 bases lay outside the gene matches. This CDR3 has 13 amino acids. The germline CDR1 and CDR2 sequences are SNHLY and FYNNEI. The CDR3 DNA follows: TGTGCCAGCAGAGTCGACAGGGGCACTGAAGCTTTCTTT. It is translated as CASRVDRGTEAFF.

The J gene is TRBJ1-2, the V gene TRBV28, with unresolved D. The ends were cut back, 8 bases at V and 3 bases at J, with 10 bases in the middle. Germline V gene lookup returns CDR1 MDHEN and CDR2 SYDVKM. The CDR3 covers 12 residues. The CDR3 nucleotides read TGTGCCAGCCTAAACACAGACTATGGCTACACCTTC. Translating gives CASLNTDYGYTF.

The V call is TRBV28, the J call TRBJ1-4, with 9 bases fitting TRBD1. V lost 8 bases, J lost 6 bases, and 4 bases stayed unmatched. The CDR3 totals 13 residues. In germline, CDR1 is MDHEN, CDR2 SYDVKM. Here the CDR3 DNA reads TGTGCCAGCCTACAGGGGGCGGATGAAAAACTGTTTTTT. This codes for CASLQGADEKLFF.

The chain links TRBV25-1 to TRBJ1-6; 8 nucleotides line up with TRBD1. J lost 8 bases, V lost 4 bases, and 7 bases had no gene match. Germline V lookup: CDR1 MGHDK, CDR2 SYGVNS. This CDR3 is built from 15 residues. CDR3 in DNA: TGTGCCAGCAGTGGCGGACAGGGAGGGTATTCACCCCTCCACTTT. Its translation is CASSGGQGGYSPLHF.

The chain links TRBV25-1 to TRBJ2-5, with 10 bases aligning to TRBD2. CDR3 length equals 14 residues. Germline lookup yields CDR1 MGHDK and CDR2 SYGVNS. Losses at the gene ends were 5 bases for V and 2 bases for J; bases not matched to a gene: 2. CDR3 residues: CASSLAGGQETQYF. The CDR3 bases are TGTGCCAGCAGTTTAGCGGGGGGTCAAGAGACCCAGTACTTC.

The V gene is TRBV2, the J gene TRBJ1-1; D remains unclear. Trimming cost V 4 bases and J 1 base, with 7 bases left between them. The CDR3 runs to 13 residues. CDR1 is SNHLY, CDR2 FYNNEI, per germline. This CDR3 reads CASSGDTNTEAFF. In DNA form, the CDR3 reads TGTGCCAGCAGTGGAGACACGAACACTGAAGCTTTCTTT.

CDR3 bases: TGTGCCAGCAGCCCTAGACAGGGGGGCAGAGAGACCCAGTACTTC. Translating gives CASSPRQGGRETQYF. The chain is built from TRBV7-2 and TRBJ2-5, with 9 bases aligning to TRBD1. Germline-derived CDR1 and CDR2 are SGHTA and FQGNSA. The J segment lost 4 bases and the V segment lost 5 bases, leaving 8 bases of the junction unmatched. CDR3 size: 15 residues.

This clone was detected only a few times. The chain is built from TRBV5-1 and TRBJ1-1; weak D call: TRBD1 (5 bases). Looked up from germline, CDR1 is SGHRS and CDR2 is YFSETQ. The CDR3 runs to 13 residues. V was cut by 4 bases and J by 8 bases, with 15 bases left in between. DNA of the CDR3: TGCGCCAGCAGCATCCAGGGCATGACGGAAGCTTTCTTT. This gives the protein CASSIQGMTEAFF. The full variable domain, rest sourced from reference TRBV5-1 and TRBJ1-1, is KAGVTQTPRYLIKTRGQQVTLSCSPISGHRSVSWYQQTPGQGLQFLFEYFSETQRNKGNFPGRFSGRQFSNSRSEMNVSTLELGDSALYLCASSIQGMTEAFFGQGTRLTVV.